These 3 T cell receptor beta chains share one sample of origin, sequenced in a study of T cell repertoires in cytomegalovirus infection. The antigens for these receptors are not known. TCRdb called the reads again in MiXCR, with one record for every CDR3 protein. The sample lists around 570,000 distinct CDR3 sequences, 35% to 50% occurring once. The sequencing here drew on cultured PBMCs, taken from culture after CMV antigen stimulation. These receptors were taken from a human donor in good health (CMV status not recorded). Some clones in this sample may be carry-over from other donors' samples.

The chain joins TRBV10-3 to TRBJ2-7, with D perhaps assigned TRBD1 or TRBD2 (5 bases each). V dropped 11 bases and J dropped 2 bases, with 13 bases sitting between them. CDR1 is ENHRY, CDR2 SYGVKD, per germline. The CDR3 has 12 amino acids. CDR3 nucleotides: TGTGCCGCCTCGAGGGGCCCCTACGAGCAGTACTTC. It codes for CAASRGPYEQYF.

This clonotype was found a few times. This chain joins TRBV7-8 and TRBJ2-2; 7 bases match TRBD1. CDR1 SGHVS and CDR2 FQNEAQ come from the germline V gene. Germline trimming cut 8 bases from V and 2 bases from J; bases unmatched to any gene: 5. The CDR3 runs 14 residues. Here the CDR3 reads CASWQGVNTGELFF. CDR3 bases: TGTGCCAGCTGGCAGGGGGTAAACACCGGGGAGCTGTTTTTT.

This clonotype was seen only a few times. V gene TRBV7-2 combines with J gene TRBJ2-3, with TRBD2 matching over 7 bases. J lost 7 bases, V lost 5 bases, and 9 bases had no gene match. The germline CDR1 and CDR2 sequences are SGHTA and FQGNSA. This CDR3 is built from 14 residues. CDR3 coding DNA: TGTGCCAGCAGCGACCTGGGGACTATCCATACGCAGTATTTT. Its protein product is CASSDLGTIHTQYF. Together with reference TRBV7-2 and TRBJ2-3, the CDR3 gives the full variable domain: GAGVSQSPSNKVTEKGKDVELRCDPISGHTALYWYRQSLGQGLEFLIYFQGNSAPDKSGLPSDRFSAERTGGSVSTLTIQRTQQEDSAVYLCASSDLGTIHTQYFGPGTRLTVL.